This record looks at one TCR beta chain sequence and its context. Its target is not known. The PCR was carried out with 60 Vbeta primers and 13 Jbeta primers. Measured with immunoSEQ multiplex PCR; TCRdb has only the in-frame clones, and not every one. The repertoire holds tens of thousands of clones, with around 75% as singletons. Germline loops: CDR1 SGHDT, CDR2 YYEEEE. Germline trimming cut 2 bases from V and 0 bases from J; bases unmatched to any gene: 14. CDR3 size: 19 residues. These data come from a study of cytomegalovirus exposure and HLA in healthy donors. Study results and caveats: In a later analysis, TCR association rates varied by HLA locus: DRB1 most, HLA-C fewest. CMV serostatus stood as the only immune exposure information on hand.

This rearrangement joins TRBV5-6 to TRBJ1-3; 7 nucleotides line up with TRBD1. The sequence was collected from a man in his forties in good health and CMV-seronegative. Sequenced input: PBMCs. The DNA of the CDR3 is TGTGCCAGCAGCTTCCTACAGGGGCAGGGTCTCGGCTCTGGAAACACCATATATTTT. Translating it yields CASSFLQGQGLGSGNTIYF.